These 14 T cell receptor beta chains came from one sample sequenced in a study of blood T cell repertoires in COVID-19. Data came from immunoSEQ multiplex PCR; TCRdb stores just in-frame clones and leaves some out. Among 150,000 or so clones, approximately 78% were seen once, and the ten largest hold about 11%. Sequencing was performed on peripheral blood. These receptors came from a human donor in a cohort sampled during active COVID-19.

The rearrangement links TRBV28 to TRBJ2-1, with TRBD2 matching over 8 bases. V lost 6 bases, J lost 0 bases, and 7 bases stayed unmatched. The CDR3 is made up of 16 amino acids. Per the germline V gene, CDR1 is MDHEN and CDR2 is SYDVKM. The CDR3 sequence: CASRGGGGPSYNEQFF. The CDR3, as DNA: TGTGCCAGCAGGGGAGGCGGGGGGCCCTCCTACAATGAGCAGTTCTTC.

The chain recombines TRBV5-8 with TRBJ2-7; 10 bases are a match to TRBD1. Trimming cost V 3 bases and J 7 bases; bases outside gene matches: 13. Germline V CDR1 and CDR2: SGHTS, YDEGEE. The CDR3 consists of 16 residues. The CDR3 bases are TGTGCCAGCAGCTCATTTACCGGGACAGGGGTAAGGGAGCAGTACTTC. This codes for CASSSFTGTGVREQYF. Full variable domain (outside the CDR3, taken from reference TRBV5-8 and TRBJ2-7): EAGVTQSPTHLIKTRGQQATLRCSPISGHTSVYWYQQALGLGLQFLLWYDEGEERNRGNFPPRFSGRQFPNYSSELNVNALELEDSALYLCASSSFTGTGVREQYFGPGTRLTVT.

The chain is built from TRBV14 and TRBJ2-2; a possible D gene is TRBD1 (5 bases). Germline CDR1 is SGHDN and CDR2 is FVKESK. This CDR3 has 14 residues. Trimming removed 3 bases from V and 5 bases from J, with 10 bases in between. CDR3 protein: CASSQGRGTGELFF. DNA of the CDR3: TGTGCCAGCAGCCAGGGAAGGGGTACCGGGGAGCTGTTTTTT.

This clone was seen a few times. This rearrangement joins TRBV30 to TRBJ2-1, with 7 bases identical to TRBD2. There are 15 residues in the CDR3. Germline CDR1 reads GTSNPN; CDR2 reads SVGIG (reference sequence). J gave up 8 bases and V 8 bases, and 18 bases lay outside the gene matches. In DNA form, the CDR3 reads TGTGCCCGGGGTCCAGGCGGGAGTCCAGTCGATGAGCAGTTCTTC. It codes for CARGPGGSPVDEQFF.

This clone was picked up one time. This chain links TRBV6-5 with TRBJ1-2; tentative D call: TRBD1 (5 bases). The V end was cut by 3 bases, the J end by 3 bases, with 11 bases between. Germline CDR1 reads MNHEY; CDR2 reads SVGAGI. The CDR3 loop spans 14 amino acids. The chain's CDR3 is CASSYGQGHYGYTF. As DNA, the CDR3 is TGTGCCAGCAGTTATGGCCAGGGTCACTATGGCTACACCTTC.

The rearrangement joins TRBV4-1 to TRBJ2-7, with TRBD2 matching 10 bases. J was trimmed by 7 bases and V by 4 bases; bases with no gene match: 7. Germline V gives CDR1 MGHRA, CDR2 YSYEKL. This CDR3 spans 14 amino acids. This CDR3 is CASSLVERGGEQYF. DNA for the CDR3: TGCGCCAGCAGCCTAGTGGAGCGGGGGGGGGAGCAGTACTTC.

The sample holds one count of this clone. The V and J genes are TRBV5-1 and TRBJ2-7, with a possible D match to TRBD1 (7 bases). Trimming stripped 4 bases from V and 5 bases from J, with 16 bases between. Per the germline V gene, CDR1 is SGHRS and CDR2 is YFSETQ. CDR3 length equals 14 residues. The CDR3 DNA sequence: TGCGCCAGCAGCATAGACAGGGCGGGGAACGAGCAGTACTTC. Its protein is CASSIDRAGNEQYF. Complete variable domain (other parts from reference TRBV5-1 and TRBJ2-7): KAGVTQTPRYLIKTRGQQVTLSCSPISGHRSVSWYQQTPGQGLQFLFEYFSETQRNKGNFPGRFSGRQFSNSRSEMNVSTLELGDSALYLCASSIDRAGNEQYFGPGTRLTVT.

This clone was picked up one time. This chain joins TRBV6-5 and TRBJ1-2; 7 bases are shared with TRBD1. V trimming: 8 bases; J trimming: 7 bases; junction bases outside the gene matches: 10. In germline, CDR1 is MNHEY, CDR2 SVGAGI. The CDR3 runs to 13 residues. CDR3 region: CASAGTDVTGYTF. In DNA form, the CDR3 reads TGTGCCAGCGCCGGGACAGACGTAACTGGCTACACCTTC.

The V call is TRBV6-1, the J call TRBJ2-7; TRBD2 aligns across 7 bases. The germline gives CDR1 MNHNS, CDR2 SASEGT. The trim removed 2 bases at V and 3 bases at J, leaving 7 bases unmatched. CDR3 length: 15 residues. The CDR3 loop is CASSERGVGYYEQYF. The CDR3 DNA reads as TGTGCCAGCAGTGAACGGGGGGTAGGGTACTACGAGCAGTACTTC.

The V gene is TRBV4-2, the J gene TRBJ2-7, with 7 bases fitting TRBD2. CDR3 length: 17 amino acids. J gave up 2 bases and V 4 bases, and 14 bases lay outside the gene matches. Per germline, CDR1 LGHNA and CDR2 YNFKEQ. The CDR3 bases are TGTGCCAGCAGCCCAAGTCTGGGCGGGGGAGGCGCCTACGAGCAGTACTTC. It is translated as CASSPSLGGGGAYEQYF.

The DNA of the CDR3 is TGCAGCGTTGATTCCGGGGGTGAGACCCAGTACTTC. Its translation: CSVDSGGETQYF. The chain recombines TRBV29-1 with TRBJ2-5; perhaps TRBD2 as D (6 bases). The germline CDR1 and CDR2 sequences are SQVTM and ANQGSEA. This CDR3 contains 12 residues. The ends were cut back, 3 bases at V and 5 bases at J, with 10 bases in the middle. Full variable domain (remainder filled in from reference TRBV29-1 and TRBJ2-5): SAVISQKPSRDICQRGTSLTIQCQVDSQVTMMFWYRQQPGQSLTLIATANQGSEATYESGFVIDKFPISRPNLTFSTLTVSNMSPEDSSIYLCSVDSGGETQYFGPGTRLLVL.

This clone is a singleton in its sample. This chain uses TRBV28 with TRBJ2-3; 8 nucleotides line up with TRBD1. The CDR3 contains 12 residues. Germline CDR1 and CDR2: MDHEN and SYDVKM. The ends lost 6 bases at V and 14 bases at J; junction bases unmatched: 10. CDR3 protein: CASSSTGTGPYF. CDR3 in DNA: TGTGCCAGCAGCTCGACCGGGACAGGACCGTATTTT.

The J gene is TRBJ1-1, the V gene TRBV5-1; 7 bases align to TRBD1. J lost 4 bases, V lost 0 bases, and 6 bases had no gene match. The length of the CDR3 is 15 residues. Germline assignment: CDR1 SGHRS and CDR2 YFSETQ. The CDR3 loop is CASSLEGGGGTEAFF. The DNA of the CDR3 is TGCGCCAGCAGCTTGGAAGGGGGCGGTGGCACTGAAGCTTTCTTT.

This rearrangement joins TRBV7-2 to TRBJ1-2, with 10 bases lining up with TRBD1. Germline V gene data show CDR1 as SGHTA and CDR2 as FQGNSA. The CDR3 sequence is 15 residues long. V trimming: 5 bases; J trimming: 6 bases; junction bases outside the gene matches: 9. CDR3: CASSTRQGAVDGYTF. The CDR3 coding sequence is TGTGCCAGCAGCACGAGACAGGGGGCTGTGGATGGCTACACCTTC.